Included here is one TCR beta chain sequence, with context. The target of this receptor is not known. It has no much larger one-base neighbor in the sample; base qualities were not kept. For this chain, trimming is 3 bases at the V end and 8 bases at the J end, and the number of junction bases without a gene match is 4. The CDR1 and CDR2 encoded by the germline V gene are SGHNT and YENEEA. The CDR3 goes from the cysteine to the phenylalanine over 16 residues. Only the CDR3 DNA stays, 48 bases, in frame from base 1. This record comes from a study of beta chain features in type 1 diabetes (dated by TCRdb to 2016 to 2019). Some background on the complete study: Mean age, gender distribution, total cell number and subset yield were not different between patients and healthy donors. A total of about 100,000,000 sorted cells were examined across all samples, and RNA yield correlated strongly with the number of cells per subset. In the study, TCRB repertoires of sorted circulating CD4+ T cell subsets from recently diagnosed type 1 diabetes patients were compared with those of matched healthy donors. Naive and central memory subsets were obtained from all 30 or so donors, but regulatory and stem cell-like memory subsets were isolated from only 8 patients and roughly eight healthy donors.

Findings and caveats that apply to the study as a whole: HLA sub-analyses involved small numbers of individuals, so any influence of HLA type on TCRB rearrangement remained unresolved. Because cDNA rather than genomic DNA was sequenced, highly expressing activated cells could have been over-represented, although no difference in activation and CD3 levels was found between groups. Naive, central memory and regulatory TCRB repertoires appeared more similar among patients than among healthy donors. Shorter templates might have been favored by PCR, but patient and control samples were amplified and corrected together, so both groups would have been affected equally by any skew. At VDJ recombination sites, patients with type 1 diabetes made fewer insertions and deleted more nucleotides, a pattern implying thymic rearrangement abnormalities. In all four CD4+ subsets, TCRB CDR3 length was moderately but significantly shorter in type 1 diabetes patients.

The High Capacity cDNA Reverse Transcription Kit was used to reverse transcribe all of the isolated RNA, meaning that expressed TCRB transcripts were what got sequenced. Deep immunoSEQ sequencing was applied to naive, central memory and regulatory T cell samples, giving an average of roughly 3.5 million total reads per sample. Sorted cells were lysed in RLT buffer, and RNA was extracted using DNase-treated RNeasy Micro or Mini kits according to cell number. To prevent cross-contamination, every cell subset was processed on its own, while patient and healthy donor samples were processed together. Using the immunoSEQ multiplex PCR, TCRB sequences were amplified from cDNA into 87-bp fragments spanning the CDR3 region. Sequencing of the amplicons was done on the Illumina HiSeq platform. As for the original processing: Synthetic template baselines were used to correct PCR bias computationally, reads within Hamming distance 2 were collapsed, and singletons that could not be merged were discarded. By aligning reads against IMGT, V, D and J genes, CDR3 length, and insertions or deletions at six rearrangement sites were assigned. Within each subset, clonotype counts were normalized to sorted cell number, after which true diversity and Gini coefficients were computed with the tcR R package. Repertoire sharing was quantified using the overlap coefficient calculated on TCRB nucleotide sequences. Out-of-frame TCRB sequences from naive cells were analyzed as a proxy for the pre-selection repertoire. The source is immuneACCESS, and TCRdb retained only in-frame sequences with V and J called. Part of the clones is not carried over; for the studies checked, unresolved V genes explain less than half of this, and the remainder is unexplained. The V and J calls and clone size are taken from that table; D and trimming were inferred from the DNA. The sample table contains approximately 260,000 clones; only one count was recorded for approximately 25% of them. Over 0.01% of the sample rests with the top ten.

A single peripheral blood draw of about 116 mL on average was collected from each donor into heparinised tubes. A BD FACSAria II and a panel including CD45RO, CCR7, CD25, CD127, CD95 and CD27 were used to sort naive, central memory, regulatory and stem cell-like memory CD4+ T cells. Purity was above 95% for every sorted population. Right away, PBMCs were isolated by Lymphoprep density gradient centrifugation and were stained directly, with no culture step. So that batch effects would be minimized, each experiment stained and sorted samples in pairs, pairing one healthy donor with one patient. The clonotype originates from a woman in her twenties or thirties with type 1 diabetes. Recombination connected TRBV11-3 to TRBJ2-1; 16 bases in the junction line up with TRBD2. The specimen sequenced was naive CD4+ T cells from blood. Per the publication, the cell subset or site label means: true naive CD4+ T cells. The CDR3 amino acid sequence is: CASSFEGLAGGHEQFF. In nucleotides, the sequence is TGTGCCAGCAGCTTCGAGGGACTAGCGGGAGGGCATGAGCAGTTCTTC.